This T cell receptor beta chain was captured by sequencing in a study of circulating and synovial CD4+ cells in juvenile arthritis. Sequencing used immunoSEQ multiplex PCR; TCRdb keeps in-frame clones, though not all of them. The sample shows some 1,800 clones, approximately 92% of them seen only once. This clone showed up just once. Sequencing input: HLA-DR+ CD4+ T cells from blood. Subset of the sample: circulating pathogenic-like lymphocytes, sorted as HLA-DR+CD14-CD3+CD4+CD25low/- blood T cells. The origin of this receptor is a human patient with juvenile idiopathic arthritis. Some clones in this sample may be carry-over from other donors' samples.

CDR3 loop: CASSIVRGHVYEQYF. The CDR3, as DNA: TGTGCCAGTAGTATAGTCAGGGGGCATGTTTACGAGCAGTACTTC. This chain joins TRBV19 and TRBJ2-7, with 8 bases aligning to TRBD1. This CDR3 is built from 15 residues. V shed 1 base and J 4 bases; nucleotides not matched to a gene: 6. In germline, CDR1 is LNHDA, CDR2 SQIVND (reference sequence).